These T cell receptor beta chains were read from a single sample in a study of T cells in Graves' hyperthyroidism and ophthalmopathy. Each CDR3 protein gets one entry after TCRdb re-called the multiplex PCR reads with MiXCR. The data show roughly 280,000 distinct CDR3 sequences, over 15% seen once. Sequenced: blood. Receptors were obtained from a woman aged 55-69 years with Graves' ophthalmopathy. The CDR3 runs from the conserved cysteine through the conserved F or W. D genes are given only for firm matches. Not all rows give a size; the values are once, few, many and, for expanded clones, a class.

V gene	D gene	clone size	J gene	CDR3 protein	CDR3 DNA
TRBV19	-	few	TRBJ1-6	CASSRVLLNSPLHF	TGTGCCAGCAGTAGGGTTCTCCTGAATTCACCCCTCCACTTT
TRBV20-1	-	-	TRBJ1-1	CSARSPLNTEAFF	TGCAGTGCTAGAAGCCCTTTAAACACTGAAGCTTTCTTT
TRBV27	-	many	TRBJ1-2	CASSAQRGLNYGYTF	TGTGCCAGCAGTGCCCAGCGAGGGTTAAACTATGGCTACACCTTC
TRBV7-2	-	-	TRBJ2-3	CASSLQGRADTQYF	TGTGCCAGCAGCTTACAGGGACGTGCAGATACGCAGTATTTT
TRBV7-2	-	many	TRBJ1-1	CASSRARGGTEAFF	TGTGCCAGCAGCCGCGCCCGCGGGGGGACTGAAGCTTTCTTT
TRBV7-9	-	-	TRBJ1-5	CASTLDGYQPQHF	TGTGCCAGCACCCTCGACGGTTATCAGCCCCAGCATTTT
TRBV5-1	TRBD1	-	TRBJ1-2	CASSSSGTGGGYTF	TGCGCCAGCAGCTCCTCCGGGACAGGGGGTGGCTACACCTTC
TRBV20-1	TRBD1	-	TRBJ2-1	CSAWTGRSDEQFF	TGCAGTGCTTGGACAGGAAGATCCGATGAGCAGTTCTTC
TRBV4-3	-	few	TRBJ1-1	CASSQAGRAEAFF	TGCGCCAGCAGCCAAGCCGGGAGAGCTGAAGCTTTCTTT
TRBV10-3	TRBD1	many	TRBJ2-7	CAISRDRAYEQYF	TGTGCCATCAGCCGGGACAGGGCCTACGAGCAGTACTTC
TRBV6-6	-	many	TRBJ1-1	CASSYRSGLNTEAFF	TGTGCCAGCAGTTACCGTTCGGGGCTGAACACTGAAGCTTTCTTT
TRBV7-2	TRBD1	many	TRBJ1-6	CASSLRRDSILPLHF	TGTGCCAGCAGCTTACGCCGGGACAGCATATTACCCCTCCACTTT
TRBV7-2	TRBD1	many	TRBJ1-2	CASSRQGPNYGYTF	TGTGCCAGCAGCCGACAGGGACCGAACTATGGCTACACCTTC
TRBV12-3/TRBV12-4	-	many	TRBJ2-7	CASSFGGSGLEQYF	TGTGCCAGCAGTTTTGGTGGCAGTGGGCTTGAGCAGTACTTC
TRBV12-3/TRBV12-4	-	few	TRBJ2-2	CATTVAGANTGELFF	TGTGCCACCACAGTGGCAGGGGCGAACACCGGGGAGCTGTTTTTT
TRBV30	-	-	TRBJ1-1	CAWSVARGSEAFF	TGTGCCTGGAGTGTCGCGCGGGGCAGTGAAGCTTTCTTT
TRBV10-3	-	-	TRBJ1-3	CAISTGSGNTIYF	TGTGCCATCAGCACAGGCTCTGGAAACACCATATATTTT
TRBV2	-	many	TRBJ2-2	CASSDEGTGELFF	TGTGCCAGCAGTGATGAGGGGACCGGGGAGCTGTTTTTT
TRBV27	-	many	TRBJ2-1	CASRSRGSYNEQFF	TGTGCCAGCAGATCCAGGGGCTCCTACAATGAGCAGTTCTTC
TRBV9	TRBD2	-	TRBJ2-5	CASSVDRGSGGAETQYF	TGTGCCAGCAGCGTAGACCGGGGCAGCGGGGGGGCAGAGACCCAGTACTTC
TRBV4-1	TRBD2	few	TRBJ2-7	CAAGPGLAGYEQYF	TGCGCCGCAGGGCCGGGACTAGCGGGTTACGAGCAGTACTTC
TRBV18	-	many	TRBJ1-2	CASSVGPGGGYTF	TGTGCCAGCTCCGTCGGTCCCGGTGGTGGCTACACCTTC
TRBV11-2	TRBD1	-	TRBJ1-1	CASSPLTGKRPEAFF	TGTGCCAGCAGCCCCCTGACAGGGAAGAGGCCTGAAGCCTTCTTT
TRBV11-2	-	-	TRBJ1-1	CASSQEGFVGDNTEAFF	TGCGCCAGCAGCCAAGAAGGCTTCGTAGGGGACAACACTGAAGCTTTCTTT
TRBV6-1	-	once	TRBJ2-2	CASSPLASGELFF	TGTGCCAGCAGTCCTCTAGCCTCCGGGGAGCTGTTTTTT
TRBV10-3	TRBD1	-	TRBJ1-1	CAITVTGGTEAFF	TGTGCCATCACCGTAACAGGGGGCACTGAAGCTTTCTTT
TRBV10-3	-	many	TRBJ1-6	CAISVSGDNSPLHF	TGTGCCATCAGTGTATCAGGGGATAATTCACCCCTCCACTTT
TRBV5-5	-	few	TRBJ2-3	CASSLPTSSTDTQYF	TGTGCCAGCAGCTTGCCTACCTCAAGCACAGATACGCAGTATTTT
TRBV6-2/TRBV6-3	TRBD1	-	TRBJ2-2	CATKRDSLTGELFF	TGTGCCACTAAGAGGGACAGTCTAACCGGGGAGCTGTTTTTT
TRBV6-1	-	-	TRBJ1-4	CASSEWQDATNEKLFF	TGTGCCAGCAGTGAGTGGCAGGATGCAACTAATGAAAAACTGTTTTTT
TRBV12-3/TRBV12-4	TRBD1	-	TRBJ2-1	CASSSGQGLLSYNEQFF	TGTGCCAGCAGTTCCGGACAGGGCCTACTCTCCTACAATGAGCAGTTCTTC
TRBV5-1	TRBD1	-	TRBJ1-2	CASSSLTGGDGYTF	TGCGCCAGCAGCTCCCTAACAGGGGGCGATGGCTACACCTTC
TRBV20-1	TRBD2	many	TRBJ2-7	CSARAWRERSYEQYF	TGCAGTGCTAGAGCCTGGCGGGAGCGCTCCTACGAGCAGTACTTC
TRBV3-1	-	many	TRBJ2-5	CASLAPGETQYF	TGTGCCAGCCTCGCCCCAGGAGAGACCCAGTACTTC
TRBV2	TRBD1	many	TRBJ2-2	CASKSGQPSGELFF	TGTGCCAGCAAGTCGGGACAGCCCTCCGGGGAGCTGTTTTTT
TRBV20-1	TRBD1	many	TRBJ2-7	CSAFRDRVYEQYF	TGCAGTGCTTTCCGGGACAGGGTCTACGAGCAGTACTTC
TRBV27	-	many	TRBJ1-2	CASSTSTTGRGGYTF	TGTGCCAGCAGTACTAGCACAACAGGGAGAGGTGGCTACACCTTC
TRBV9	-	-	TRBJ2-2	CASSYANTGELFF	TGTGCCAGCAGCTACGCGAACACCGGGGAGCTGTTTTTT
TRBV6-2/TRBV6-3	TRBD1	many	TRBJ1-2	CASSYARDRREGYTF	TGTGCCAGCAGTTACGCCAGGGACAGGCGAGAAGGCTACACCTTC
TRBV24-1	TRBD1	few	TRBJ2-3	CATRDRDTDTQYF	TGTGCCACCAGAGACAGGGACACAGATACGCAGTATTTT
TRBV6-1	TRBD1	-	TRBJ1-2	CASITPGGASWGYTF	TGTGCCAGCATAACCCCAGGGGGCGCATCCTGGGGCTACACCTTC
TRBV13	TRBD2	-	TRBJ2-1	CASSLGLAGPYNGQFF	TGTGCCAGCAGCTTAGGACTAGCGGGGCCCTACAATGGGCAGTTCTTC
TRBV7-2	TRBD1	many	TRBJ1-6	CASSPRATGRTYNSPLHF	TGTGCCAGCAGCCCTAGGGCGACAGGGAGGACCTATAATTCACCCCTCCACTTT
TRBV7-2	TRBD2	many	TRBJ2-3	CASNSGGYTDTQYF	TGTGCCAGCAATAGCGGGGGGTACACAGATACGCAGTATTTT
TRBV9	-	-	TRBJ1-2	CASSNSWSNYGYTF	TGTGCCAGCAGCAATTCGTGGTCCAACTATGGCTACACCTTC